The present T cell receptor beta chain was sequenced within a study of response to subunit inactivated influenza vaccine. As regards this clonotype: Its antigen is as yet unknown.

TCRdb processed the RT-PCR reads anew with MiXCR; each CDR3 protein has one entry. The table has 750,000 to 850,000 distinct CDR3 sequences, approximately 17% seen once. J lost 6 bases, V lost 4 bases, and 3 bases had no gene match. The CDR3 contains 14 residues. Germline CDR1 reads SGHRS; CDR2 reads YFSETQ. Whole-study findings and limits: It was suggested by the authors that few new T cells are recruited by each seasonal influenza vaccination.

The receptor was derived from a man in his fifties who received an inactivated influenza vaccine. This chain links TRBV5-1 with TRBJ1-4; 10 bases align to TRBD1. The sample was PBMCs from blood, taken more than 4 days after vaccination. The CDR3 DNA reads TGCGCCAGCAGCCGGACAGGGGGGGATGAAAAACTGTTTTTT. It is translated as CASSRTGGDEKLFF. Complete variable domain (other parts from reference TRBV5-1 and TRBJ1-4): KAGVTQTPRYLIKTRGQQVTLSCSPISGHRSVSWYQQTPGQGLQFLFEYFSETQRNKGNFPGRFSGRQFSNSRSEMNVSTLELGDSALYLCASSRTGGDEKLFFGSGTQLSVL.